The text below deals with one T cell receptor beta chain. Its antigen is currently unknown. These data come from a study of CD4+ T cells in melanoma. The table came from immunoSEQ multiplex PCR; TCRdb's copy has only in-frame clones and leaves some out. The sample holds some 21,000 clones, about 77% seen once. Study-wide points: CD8+ T cell, macrophage and B cell function reportedly correlated with neoantigen-specific CD4+ T cells.

Germline V gene lookup returns CDR1 SSHAT and CDR2 FNYEAQ (reference sequence). Trimming stripped 5 bases from V and 5 bases from J, with 9 bases between. This CDR3 region has 13 residues. V usage is TRBV7-7 and J usage is TRBJ2-2, with D unclear. This sequence was found in a human donor with melanoma. Here the CDR3 DNA reads TGTGCCAGCAGCCTGGGTCCTACCGGGGAGCTGTTTTTT. Its protein is CASSLGPTGELFF.